These 21 T cell receptor beta chains were all obtained from the same sample, sequenced in a study of blood T cell repertoires in COVID-19. The data were produced by immunoSEQ multiplex PCR, yet TCRdb's version contains in-frame clones alone and is incomplete. This sample yields 430,000 or so clones, of which 88% are seen a single time; 1.5% to 2% belongs to the top ten. Sequenced sample: PBMCs or T cells enriched from blood (not recorded which). The receptor set was obtained from a woman aged 40 to 49 who had recovered from COVID-19.

The chain links TRBV10-1 to TRBJ1-4; D ambiguous. Trimming took 7 bases from V and 11 from J, leaving 41 bases between them. CDR1 and CDR2 from the germline V gene are WNHNN and SYGVQD (reference sequence). The CDR3 is 21 amino acids. For the CDR3, the DNA is TGCGCCAGCAATCCGTGGACGAAACTTGAAAAACTCTGGGAGGCCCTGTACAAACTGTTTTTT. This codes for CASNPWTKLEKLWEALYKLFF.

The chain joins TRBV10-2 to TRBJ1-1; no clear D. From germline, CDR1 is WSHSY and CDR2 SAAADI. V lost 8 bases to trimming and J lost 0 bases, with 7 bases between them. CDR3 length: 12 amino acids. This CDR3 reads CASGGMNTEAFF. The CDR3 coding sequence is TGCGCCAGCGGAGGGATGAACACTGAAGCTTTCTTT.

The chain links TRBV7-8 to TRBJ2-5; TRBD1 matches at 8 bases. The germline gives CDR1 SGHVS, CDR2 FQNEAQ. The CDR3 has 16 residues. Unmatched junction bases numbered 11, after V lost 7 bases and J lost 1 base. CDR3 DNA sequence: TGTGCCAGCACCACTAGCCAGGGGGCCCTCCAAGAGACCCAGTACTTC. As protein: CASTTSQGALQETQYF.

This sequence joins TRBV29-1 and TRBJ2-3; TRBD1 aligns across 8 bases. J gave up 5 bases and V 4 bases, and 5 bases lay outside the gene matches. Germline V lookup: CDR1 SQVTM, CDR2 ANQGSEA. The CDR3 sequence is 13 residues long. The chain's CDR3 is CSVAAGQGDTQYF. The CDR3 DNA reads TGCAGCGTTGCGGCCGGACAGGGAGATACGCAGTATTTT.

The gene calls are TRBV5-1 and TRBJ2-5; 7 positions agree with TRBD2. Germline V gives CDR1 SGHRS, CDR2 YFSETQ. The CDR3 covers 15 residues. Trimming at V came to 0 bases and at J to 4 bases, leaving 6 bases not matched to a gene. CDR3 DNA: TGCGCCAGCAGCTTGGGGGAGGGCGCCGGAGAGACCCAGTACTTC. Amino acids: CASSLGEGAGETQYF.

The chain carries TRBV13 and TRBJ1-1; D not resolved. CDR1 and CDR2 (germline): PRHDT, FYEKMQ (reference sequence). Trimming removed 7 bases from V and 5 bases from J, with 14 bases in between. This CDR3 contains 13 residues. The chain's CDR3 is CASTRGGSTEAFF. DNA of the CDR3: TGTGCCAGCACCCGGGGAGGGTCGACTGAAGCTTTCTTT.

This chain links TRBV2 with TRBJ1-5; no clear D. The CDR3 is made up of 13 amino acids. The germline V and J ends were trimmed by 3 bases and 6 bases, with 9 bases remaining between them. Looked up from germline, CDR1 is SNHLY and CDR2 is FYNNEI. CDR3 amino acids: CASSESRPQPQHF. Written as DNA, the CDR3 is TGTGCCAGCAGTGAGAGCAGGCCTCAGCCCCAGCATTTT.

The rearrangement links TRBV27 to TRBJ2-7, with TRBD2 matching over 8 bases. V shed 7 bases, J shed 5 bases, and the junction held 10 bases outside the gene matches. The CDR3 runs to 14 residues. Looked up from germline, CDR1 is MNHEY and CDR2 is SMNVEV (reference sequence). DNA for the CDR3: TGTGCCAGCACCCTACGGGGGGGAGTCAACGAGCAGTACTTC. The encoded protein is CASTLRGGVNEQYF.

The chain links TRBV4-1 to TRBJ1-1; unclear D gene. This CDR3 is built from 14 residues. CDR1 and CDR2 from the germline V gene are MGHRA and YSYEKL. Deletions cut 0 bases from V and 7 bases from J, with 12 bases between. The DNA of the CDR3 is TGCGCCAGCAGCCAAGAGCTCCAGGCCGTTGAAGCTTTCTTT. Its translation is CASSQELQAVEAFF.

The genes are TRBV15 and TRBJ1-2, with 11 nucleotides matching TRBD1. The germline CDR1 and CDR2 sequences are LNHNV and YYDKDF (reference sequence). The CDR3 contains 14 residues. With 5 bases clipped from V and 7 bases from J, the junction kept 6 bases outside the gene matches. The CDR3 sequence: CATSEDRGLAGYTF. CDR3 DNA sequence: TGTGCCACCAGCGAGGACAGGGGGCTGGCTGGCTACACCTTC.

This chain connects TRBV18 to TRBJ1-4; D perhaps matches TRBD1 (5 bases). Trimming left V 8 bases short and J 4 bases short, with 14 bases between. Germline-derived CDR1 and CDR2 are KGHSH and LQKENI. The CDR3 totals 14 residues. The DNA of the CDR3 is TGTGCCAGCCGCCAGGGCAGGGATAATGAAAAACTGTTTTTT. Translating gives CASRQGRDNEKLFF.

The chain is built from TRBV4-1 and TRBJ1-1, with D perhaps TRBD1 (5 bases). CDR1 is MGHRA, CDR2 YSYEKL, per germline. This CDR3 is 15 amino acids long. Trimming took off 4 bases at V and 1 base at J, with 13 bases between the two ends. In nucleotides, the CDR3 is TGCGCCAGCAGCCCATATACCGGGGGGAACACTGAAGCTTTCTTT. Its translation: CASSPYTGGNTEAFF.

The V and J genes are TRBV11-3 and TRBJ1-6, with 7 positions matching TRBD1. Germline CDR1 SGHNT, CDR2 YENEEA. CDR3 length: 15 amino acids. Trimming took 5 bases from V and 6 from J; bases not matched to a gene: 7. CDR3 sequence: CASSMNRGANSPLHF. CDR3 DNA sequence: TGTGCCAGCAGCATGAACAGGGGAGCTAATTCACCCCTCCACTTT. Supplemented by reference TRBV11-3 and TRBJ1-6, the full variable domain reads EAGVVQSPRYKIIEKKQPVAFWCNPISGHNTLYWYLQNLGQGPELLIRYENEEAVDDSQLPKDRFSAERLKGVDSTLKIQPAELGDSAVYLCASSMNRGANSPLHFGNGTRLTVT.

The CDR3 sequence: CASSLAQRETQYF. For the CDR3, the DNA is TGTGCCAGCAGTTTAGCGCAGCGGGAGACCCAGTACTTC. The chain recombines TRBV12-3 or TRBV12-4 with TRBJ2-5; weak D call: TRBD2 (5 bases). The V end lost 0 bases, the J end lost 5 bases, and 7 bases lay between the germline ends. This CDR3 comprises 13 residues.

V is TRBV19 and J is TRBJ2-5, with 12 bases that match TRBD2. J was trimmed by 3 bases and V by 8 bases; bases with no gene match: 1. The CDR3 is 13 amino acids. The germline V gene has CDR1 LNHDA and CDR2 SQIVND (reference sequence). CDR3: CASRTSGEETQYF. The CDR3 bases are TGTGCCAGTCGGACTAGCGGGGAAGAGACCCAGTACTTC.

V gene TRBV6-2 or TRBV6-3 combines with J gene TRBJ2-1; tentative D call: TRBD2 (6 bases). The CDR3 spans 15 residues. V was pared by 6 bases and J by 9 bases, with 21 bases between. Germline V gene lookup returns CDR1 MNHEY and CDR2 SVGEGT. The CDR3 nucleotides are TGTGCCAGCAGCCTCCGGGACTGGAGCCCCGGTGAGCAGTTCTTC. It encodes CASSLRDWSPGEQFF.

The chain uses TRBV12-3 or TRBV12-4 and TRBJ1-2; D is unclear. The germline V and J ends were trimmed by 3 bases and 5 bases, with 7 bases remaining between them. This CDR3 region has 12 residues. DNA of the CDR3: TGTGCCAGCAGTTTTGATGAGTATGGCTACACCTTC. Translating it yields CASSFDEYGYTF.

The rearrangement links TRBV3-1 (or the pseudogene TRBV3-2) to TRBJ1-1, with D hard to call. The germline CDR1 and CDR2 sequences are LGHDT and YNNKEL (reference sequence). The CDR3 extends over 13 amino acids. Trimming cost V 1 base and J 4 bases, with 7 bases left between them. CDR3 protein: CASSQVPGTEAFF. CDR3 bases: TGTGCCAGCAGCCAAGTCCCGGGCACTGAAGCTTTCTTT.

The CDR3 loop is CASSPLGTGKNTIYF. The CDR3 coding sequence is TGTGCCAGCAGCCCCCTCGGGACAGGGAAAAACACCATATATTTT. The chain uses TRBV7-4 and TRBJ1-3; 9 bases are a match to TRBD1. The CDR3 spans 15 residues. Looked up from germline, CDR1 is SGHVT and CDR2 is SQSDAQ. The ends lost 5 bases at V and 6 bases at J; junction bases unmatched: 8.

The chain carries TRBV12-3 or TRBV12-4 and TRBJ2-7; TRBD2 matches at 7 bases. This CDR3 is 13 amino acids long. After removal of 6 bases from V and 4 bases from J, the junction contained 6 bases not matched to a gene. CDR3 in DNA: TGTGCCAGCAGCAGGGACTATAGGTACGAGCAGTACTTC. It is translated as CASSRDYRYEQYF.

The chain combines TRBV19 with TRBJ1-1; D is unresolved. The CDR3 runs to 16 residues. The ends were cut back, 0 bases at V and 5 bases at J, with 16 bases in the middle. Germline V gene sequence: CDR1 LNHDA, CDR2 SQIVND (reference sequence). CDR3 DNA sequence: TGTGCCAGTAGTATAGATTCAAGTTTTGTCGGGACTGAAGCTTTCTTT. Its translation is CASSIDSSFVGTEAFF.